The next 14 T cell receptor beta chains were all read from a single sample in a study of T cell responses to AZD1222 COVID-19 vaccine. The table came from immunoSEQ multiplex PCR; TCRdb's copy has only in-frame clones and leaves some out. Of about 85,000 clones in the sample, roughly 85% are singletons; the top ten hold approximately 8%. This sample comprised peripheral blood, obtained on day 0 of AZD1222 vaccination. Receptor source: an adult in good health.

The chain combines TRBV7-9 with TRBJ1-2; maybe TRBD1 (5 bases). V was cut by 1 base and J by 4 bases, with 10 bases left in between. This CDR3 region has 14 residues. The V gene's germline CDR1 is SEHNR and CDR2 FQNEAQ (reference sequence). Here the CDR3 reads CASSLGGTVYGYTF. Written as DNA, the CDR3 is TGTGCCAGCAGCTTAGGCGGGACGGTCTATGGCTACACCTTC.

CDR3 DNA sequence: TGCGCCAGCAGTGTAACGGGACTAGCGGGAGGGCCCCCCTACAATGAGCAGTTCTTC. Translation: CASSVTGLAGGPPYNEQFF. This chain uses TRBV10-1 with TRBJ2-1; 16 bases fit TRBD2. CDR1 is WNHNN, CDR2 SYGVQD, per germline (reference sequence). The CDR3 has 19 amino acids. J lost 2 bases, V lost 4 bases, and 8 bases had no gene match.

V gene TRBV4-1 combines with J gene TRBJ2-2, with D unclear. V was pared by 2 bases and J by 1 base, with 11 bases between. CDR1 MGHRA and CDR2 YSYEKL come from the germline V gene. The CDR3 contains 16 residues. CDR3 region: CASSQTTARNTGELFF. The DNA of the CDR3 is TGCGCCAGCAGCCAAACGACCGCACGGAACACCGGGGAGCTGTTTTTT.

CDR3 region: CASSLPQGFGYGYTF. The CDR3 bases are TGTGCCAGCAGTTTGCCGCAGGGTTTTGGCTATGGCTACACCTTC. The chain couples TRBV28 to TRBJ1-2, with D perhaps matching TRBD1 (5 bases). Trimming stripped 3 bases from V and 4 bases from J, with 15 bases between. Germline CDR1 and CDR2: MDHEN and SYDVKM. The CDR3 has 15 residues.

The chain couples TRBV6-5 to TRBJ2-1, with D possibly being TRBD2 (6 bases). CDR1 MNHEY and CDR2 SVGAGI come from the germline V gene. V was trimmed by 0 bases and J by 6 bases, leaving 12 bases between them. The CDR3 consists of 15 residues. The CDR3 DNA is TGTGCCAGCAGTTACTCGATCACTAGCCCCAATGAGCAGTTCTTC. This codes for CASSYSITSPNEQFF.

CDR3 in amino acids: CASSLWRGTISYNEQFF. The CDR3 DNA sequence: TGCGCCAGCAGCTTATGGCGCGGAACCATCTCCTACAATGAGCAGTTCTTC. This chain connects TRBV5-1 to TRBJ2-1; no firm D call. V was clipped by 2 bases and J by 0 bases, with 15 bases between them. This CDR3 is built from 17 residues. Germline CDR1 reads SGHRS; CDR2 reads YFSETQ.

CDR3 protein: CASSFSRNTQYF. The CDR3, as DNA: TGTGCCAGCAGCTTCAGTCGGAATACGCAGTATTTT. This sequence joins TRBV11-3 and TRBJ2-3, with D unclear. Per the germline V gene, CDR1 is SGHNT and CDR2 is YENEEA. This CDR3 has 12 amino acids. V gave up 3 bases and J gave up 7 bases, with 8 bases separating them.

The rearrangement uses TRBV12-3 or TRBV12-4 and TRBJ1-2, with a weak D call TRBD1 (5 bases). CDR3 length: 12 residues. Trimming left V 3 bases short and J 6 bases short, with 8 bases between. In DNA form, the CDR3 reads TGTGCCAGCAGTTTCGGACATGATGGCTACACCTTC. This gives the protein CASSFGHDGYTF.

The chain links TRBV7-9 to TRBJ1-6; 7 nucleotides line up with TRBD1. Looked up from germline, CDR1 is SEHNR and CDR2 is FQNEAQ (reference sequence). This CDR3 comprises 14 residues. The trim removed 5 bases at V and 8 bases at J, leaving 6 bases unmatched. CDR3 region: CASSRTGFDSPLHF. In nucleotides, the CDR3 is TGTGCCAGCAGCCGGACAGGTTTTGATTCACCCCTCCACTTT.

The rearrangement uses TRBV6-2 or TRBV6-3 and TRBJ2-7, with D unclear. The CDR3 covers 14 residues. The germline V gene has CDR1 MNHEY and CDR2 SVGEGT. Trimming removed 0 bases from V and 3 bases from J, with 9 bases in between. CDR3 loop: CASSYSRHVYEQYF. For the CDR3, the DNA is TGTGCCAGCAGTTACTCCCGACACGTCTACGAGCAGTACTTC.

The chain joins TRBV28 to TRBJ2-5; TRBD1 aligns across 7 bases. This CDR3 is built from 13 residues. The V gene end was trimmed by 7 bases and the J gene end by 5 bases; junction bases not matched to a gene: 7. Germline CDR1 reads MDHEN; CDR2 reads SYDVKM. CDR3 protein: CASTVRGQETQYF. Here the CDR3 DNA reads TGTGCCAGCACCGTGAGGGGGCAGGAGACCCAGTACTTC.

The J gene is TRBJ2-7, the V gene TRBV28, with D hard to call. The CDR3 covers 13 residues. Germline CDR1 MDHEN, CDR2 SYDVKM. Deletions cut 6 bases from V and 3 bases from J, with 12 bases between. The CDR3 coding sequence is TGTGCCAGCAGCTCCCCGGCTCTCTACGAGCAGTACTTC. It is translated as CASSSPALYEQYF.

The chain has TRBV5-1 and TRBJ2-5; 9 bases are a match to TRBD2. Germline loops: CDR1 SGHRS, CDR2 YFSETQ. The CDR3 is 14 residues long. J lost 5 bases, V lost 2 bases, and 4 bases had no gene match. CDR3 bases: TGCGCCAGCAGCTTTAGCGGGAGCTCTGAGACCCAGTACTTC. Translated: CASSFSGSSETQYF.

The rearrangement uses TRBV28 and TRBJ1-2, with a weak D call TRBD1 (5 bases). This CDR3 is built from 15 residues. In germline, CDR1 is MDHEN, CDR2 SYDVKM. Deletions cut 3 bases from V and 1 base from J, with 12 bases between. CDR3 amino acids: CASSFPPGSNYGYTF. In nucleotides, the CDR3 is TGTGCCAGCAGTTTCCCCCCAGGGAGTAACTATGGCTACACCTTC.